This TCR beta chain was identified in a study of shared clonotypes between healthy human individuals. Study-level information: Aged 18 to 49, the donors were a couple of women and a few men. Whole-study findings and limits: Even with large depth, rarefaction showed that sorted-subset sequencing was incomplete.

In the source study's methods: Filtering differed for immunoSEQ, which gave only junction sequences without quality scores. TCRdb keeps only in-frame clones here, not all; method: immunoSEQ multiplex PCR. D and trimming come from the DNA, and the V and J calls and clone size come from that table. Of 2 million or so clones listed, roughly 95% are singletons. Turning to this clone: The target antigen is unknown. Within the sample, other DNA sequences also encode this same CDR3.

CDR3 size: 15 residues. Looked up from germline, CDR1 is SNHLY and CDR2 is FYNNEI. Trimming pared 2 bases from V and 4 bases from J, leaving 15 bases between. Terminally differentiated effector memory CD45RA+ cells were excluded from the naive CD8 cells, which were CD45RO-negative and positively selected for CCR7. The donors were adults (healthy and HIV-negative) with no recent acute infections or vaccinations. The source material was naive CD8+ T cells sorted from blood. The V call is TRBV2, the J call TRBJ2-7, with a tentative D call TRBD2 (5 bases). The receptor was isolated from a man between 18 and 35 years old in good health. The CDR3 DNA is TGTGCCAGCAGTGAACGGGGAGACGCGCCTTACGAGCAGTACTTC. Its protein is CASSERGDAPYEQYF.